Below, 17 T cell receptor beta chains from the same sample are listed, as sequenced in a study of sequential checkpoint blockade in melanoma. Treatment specified: randomized to nivolumab then ipilimumab (arm A) or the reverse (arm B). Produced via immunoSEQ multiplex PCR; TCRdb's table is partial and in-frame only. Found here are under 7,000 clones, roughly 57% of them singletons; the top ten hold about 50%. The source was CD8+ T cells sorted from blood (inferred from file names), collected from a patient given nivolumab and ipilimumab in sequence. The receptors originated from a human donor with melanoma.

Within the sample, this clone is large (0.1 to 1%). The same CDR3 is also encoded by other DNA sequences in this sample. The chain has TRBV27 and TRBJ2-2, with 7 bases that match TRBD1. Germline loops: CDR1 MNHEY, CDR2 SMNVEV (reference sequence). This CDR3 is 17 amino acids long. Germline trimming cut 4 bases from V and 2 bases from J; bases unmatched to any gene: 10. The CDR3 is CASSSHQQGINTGELFF. The CDR3 coding sequence is TGTGCCAGCAGTTCCCACCAACAGGGGATTAACACCGGGGAGCTGTTTTTT.

This CDR3 is CASSPSSNQPQHF. The CDR3 bases are TGTGCCAGCAGCCCCTCGAGCAATCAGCCCCAGCATTTT. The V gene is TRBV14, the J gene TRBJ1-5; D remains ambiguous. The CDR3 consists of 13 residues. From germline, CDR1 is SGHDN and CDR2 FVKESK. Trimming took off 4 bases at V and 1 base at J, with 5 bases between the two ends.

J is TRBJ2-5 and V is TRBV7-6, with 9 bases aligning to TRBD1. Germline CDR1 is SGHVS and CDR2 is FNYEAQ. The CDR3 has 16 residues. V was clipped by 0 bases and J by 5 bases; unmatched bases: 7. The CDR3 loop reads CASSLAFTGGRETQYF. CDR3 in DNA: TGTGCCAGCAGCTTAGCCTTTACAGGGGGCAGGGAGACCCAGTACTTC.

The V call is TRBV27, the J call TRBJ2-7; 11 bases agree with TRBD1. The V segment lost 11 bases and the J segment 7 bases; nucleotides outside the gene matches: 7. Germline V gene sequence: CDR1 MNHEY, CDR2 SMNVEV (reference sequence). The CDR3 sequence is 12 residues long. This chain's CDR3 is CASGDRGWEQYF. CDR3 nucleotide sequence: TGTGCCTCGGGGGACAGGGGGTGGGAGCAGTACTTC.

This clone has only one observation. The chain joins TRBV4-1 to TRBJ2-5, with 8 bases lining up with TRBD2. The CDR3 is 16 amino acids. V gave up 4 bases and J gave up 5 bases; unmatched junction bases: 12. CDR1 is MGHRA and CDR2 is YSYEKL in the germline V gene. The CDR3 loop is CASSLGSGDPRETQYF. The CDR3 DNA is TGCGCCAGCAGCCTCGGTAGCGGGGACCCCAGGGAGACCCAGTACTTC.

The chain is built from TRBV14 and TRBJ2-3, with D perhaps TRBD2 (7 bases). The CDR3 contains 20 residues. Germline assignment: CDR1 SGHDN and CDR2 FVKESK. The V gene lost 5 bases and the J gene lost 0 bases, with 27 bases spanning the gap. CDR3 nucleotides: TGTGCCAGCAGCACCCGGGGGTATTCCTGGCGGGGGCTGAGCACAGATACGCAGTATTTT. Translated, it gives CASSTRGYSWRGLSTDTQYF.

The chain carries TRBV7-6 and TRBJ1-1; D remains ambiguous. Trimming left V 0 bases short and J 8 bases short, with 16 bases between. This CDR3 has 15 residues. CDR1 and CDR2 from the germline V gene are SGHVS and FNYEAQ. CDR3 in DNA: TGTGCCAGCAGCTTAGCTCCGGAGCACGGCTCAGAAGCTTTCTTT. Translating it yields CASSLAPEHGSEAFF.

This clone was counted a few times. The CDR3: CASSPTGTGGAYEQYF. CDR3 coding DNA: TGCGCCAGCAGCCCTACGGGGACAGGGGGCGCCTACGAGCAGTACTTC. This chain links TRBV4-3 with TRBJ2-7; TRBD1 agrees at 12 bases. J was trimmed by 2 bases and V by 4 bases; bases with no gene match: 6. The germline V gene encodes CDR1 LGHNA and CDR2 YSLEER. CDR3 size: 16 residues.

This clone was observed a handful of times. The CDR3 region has the DNA TGTGCCAGCAGGAGGGTGGTGCGCTCGGTGTGCTACGAGCAGTACTTC. This codes for CASRRVVRSVCYEQYF. This sequence joins TRBV11-3 and TRBJ2-7, with D possibly being TRBD2 (5 bases). Trimming pared 6 bases from V and 3 bases from J, leaving 21 bases between. From germline, CDR1 is SGHNT and CDR2 YENEEA. This CDR3 is 16 amino acids long.

The V call is TRBV2, the J call TRBJ1-1; D is unclear. The CDR3 spans 11 residues. Germline V lookup: CDR1 SNHLY, CDR2 FYNNEI. Trimming removed 5 bases at V and 2 bases at J, with 3 bases between. CDR3 coding DNA: TGTGCCAGCAGTACTAACACTGAAGCTTTCTTT. It yields the protein CASSTNTEAFF.

This clone appeared once. The rearrangement joins TRBV11-2 to TRBJ2-7, with D hard to call. The CDR3 length is 11 residues. Germline V CDR1 and CDR2: SGHAT, FQNNGV. V lost 6 bases and J 4 bases, leaving 7 bases between the germline ends. The CDR3 DNA is TGTGCCAGCAGGAACTCATACGAGCAGTACTTC. It encodes CASRNSYEQYF.

The rearrangement uses TRBV10-3 and TRBJ1-1, with D perhaps TRBD1 (6 bases). This CDR3 is 16 amino acids long. CDR1 is ENHRY and CDR2 is SYGVKD in the germline V gene. Trimming cost V 0 bases and J 1 base, with 12 bases left between them. CDR3 sequence reads: CAISESMAGANTEAFF. The CDR3 DNA is TGTGCCATCAGTGAGTCGATGGCAGGGGCGAACACTGAAGCTTTCTTT.

The table lists this clone with a few counts. The V and J genes are TRBV2 and TRBJ1-4; 8 bases line up with TRBD1. The junction had 3 bases not matched to a gene; V was cut back by 8 bases and J by 4 bases. The germline gives CDR1 SNHLY, CDR2 FYNNEI. The CDR3 sequence is 13 residues long. CDR3 sequence: CASGGQGNEKLFF. DNA of the CDR3: TGTGCCAGCGGAGGACAGGGTAATGAAAAACTGTTTTTT.

The rearrangement uses TRBV5-1 and TRBJ2-7; 10 bases align to TRBD1. CDR3 length equals 14 residues. Germline CDR1 SGHRS, CDR2 YFSETQ. Trimming cost V 1 base and J 5 bases; bases outside gene matches: 3. DNA for the CDR3: TGCGCCAGCAGCTTGTACGGGACAGGGGACGAGCAGTACTTC. This codes for CASSLYGTGDEQYF.

The chain is built from TRBV7-2 and TRBJ2-3; 14 bases fit TRBD2. Germline lookup yields CDR1 SGHTA and CDR2 FQGNSA. J gave up 3 bases and V 8 bases, and 4 bases lay outside the gene matches. This CDR3 has 15 amino acids. The CDR3, as DNA: TGTGCCAGCCTTGGACTAGCGGGGGGTACAGATACGCAGTATTTT. Translated, it gives CASLGLAGGTDTQYF.

This clone showed up just once. The chain uses TRBV4-2 and TRBJ2-5; 8 bases line up with TRBD2. V gave up 0 bases and J gave up 5 bases; unmatched junction bases: 14. The CDR3 is made up of 18 amino acids. Germline V gene data show CDR1 as LGHNA and CDR2 as YNFKEQ. CDR3 sequence: CASSQESRSGRTGETQYF. In DNA, the CDR3 is TGTGCCAGCAGCCAAGAGAGCAGGAGCGGGAGAACGGGGGAGACCCAGTACTTC.

This clone has just a few counts. J is TRBJ2-7 and V is TRBV9, with TRBD1 matching over 8 bases. V gave up 4 bases and J gave up 7 bases; unmatched junction bases: 7. This CDR3 is 13 amino acids long. Germline V lookup: CDR1 SGDLS, CDR2 YYNGEE. The CDR3 region is CASSPGQVLEQYF. CDR3 bases: TGTGCCAGCAGCCCGGGACAGGTGCTGGAGCAGTACTTC.